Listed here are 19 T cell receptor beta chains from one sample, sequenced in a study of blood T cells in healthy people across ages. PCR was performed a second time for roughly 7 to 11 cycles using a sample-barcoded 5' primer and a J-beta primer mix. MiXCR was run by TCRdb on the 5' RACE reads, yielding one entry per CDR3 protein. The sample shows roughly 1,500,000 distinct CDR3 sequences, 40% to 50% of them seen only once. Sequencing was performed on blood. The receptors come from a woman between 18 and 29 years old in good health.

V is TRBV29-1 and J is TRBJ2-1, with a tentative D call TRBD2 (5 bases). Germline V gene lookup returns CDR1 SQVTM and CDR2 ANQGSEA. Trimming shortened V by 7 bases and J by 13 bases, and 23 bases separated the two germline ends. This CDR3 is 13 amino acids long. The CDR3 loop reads CSGLHSAQETQFF. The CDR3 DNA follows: TGCAGCGGGCTTCATAGCGCGCAAGAGACCCAGTTCTTC.

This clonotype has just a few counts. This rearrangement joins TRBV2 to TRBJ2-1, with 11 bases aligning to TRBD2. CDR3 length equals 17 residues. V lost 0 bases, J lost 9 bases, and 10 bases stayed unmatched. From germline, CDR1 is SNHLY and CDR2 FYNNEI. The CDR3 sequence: CASSEALASGGRGEQFF. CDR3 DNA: TGTGCCAGCAGTGAAGCATTGGCTAGCGGGGGGAGGGGTGAGCAGTTCTTC.

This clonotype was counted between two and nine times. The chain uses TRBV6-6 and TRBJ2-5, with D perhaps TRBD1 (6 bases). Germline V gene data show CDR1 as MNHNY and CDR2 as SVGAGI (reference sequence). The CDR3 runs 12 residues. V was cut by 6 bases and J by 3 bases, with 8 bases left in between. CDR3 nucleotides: TGTGCCAGCAGCTGGGACAAAGAGACCCAGTACTTC. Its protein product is CASSWDKETQYF.

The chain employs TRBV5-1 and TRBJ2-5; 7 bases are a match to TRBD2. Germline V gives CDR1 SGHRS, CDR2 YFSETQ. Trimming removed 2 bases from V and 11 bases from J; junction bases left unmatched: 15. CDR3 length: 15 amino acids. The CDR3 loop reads CASSFAGVENNEQYF. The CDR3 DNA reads TGCGCCAGCAGCTTTGCGGGAGTGGAGAACAATGAGCAGTACTTC.

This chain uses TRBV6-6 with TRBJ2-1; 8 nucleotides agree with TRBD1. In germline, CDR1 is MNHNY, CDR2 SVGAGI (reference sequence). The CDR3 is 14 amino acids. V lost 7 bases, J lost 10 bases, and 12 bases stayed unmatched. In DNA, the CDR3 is TGTGCCAGCAAAAAAACAGGGGGAGGTTACGAGCAGTTCTTC. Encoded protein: CASKKTGGGYEQFF.

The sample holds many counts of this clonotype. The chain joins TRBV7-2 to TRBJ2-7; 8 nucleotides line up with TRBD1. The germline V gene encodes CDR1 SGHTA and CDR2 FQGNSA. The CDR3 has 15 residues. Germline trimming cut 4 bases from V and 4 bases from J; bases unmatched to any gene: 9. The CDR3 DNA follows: TGTGCCAGCAGCTCTCGGGGGACAGGAGAATACGAGCAGTACTTC. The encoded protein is CASSSRGTGEYEQYF.

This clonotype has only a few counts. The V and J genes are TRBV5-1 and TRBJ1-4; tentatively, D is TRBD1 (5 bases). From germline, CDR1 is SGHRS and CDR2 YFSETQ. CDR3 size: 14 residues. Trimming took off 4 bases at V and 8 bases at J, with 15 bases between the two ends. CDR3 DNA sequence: TGCGCCAGCAGCCCGGGGTTCGGGGACGAAAAACTGTTTTTT. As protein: CASSPGFGDEKLFF.

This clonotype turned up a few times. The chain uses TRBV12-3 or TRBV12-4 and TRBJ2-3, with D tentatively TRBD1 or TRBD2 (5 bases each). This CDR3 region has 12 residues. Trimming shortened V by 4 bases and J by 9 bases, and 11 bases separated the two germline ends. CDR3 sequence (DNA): TGTGCCAGCAGTTCCGACCGGGGCACGCAGTATTTT. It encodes CASSSDRGTQYF.

The CDR3 protein is CSVVRDGGYTEAFF. The CDR3 DNA follows: TGCAGCGTTGTAAGGGACGGGGGTTACACTGAAGCTTTCTTT. The chain is built from TRBV29-1 and TRBJ1-1; tentatively, D is TRBD1 (5 bases). Germline V gene sequence: CDR1 SQVTM, CDR2 ANQGSEA. Trimming took off 4 bases at V and 3 bases at J, with 15 bases between the two ends. This CDR3 spans 14 amino acids.

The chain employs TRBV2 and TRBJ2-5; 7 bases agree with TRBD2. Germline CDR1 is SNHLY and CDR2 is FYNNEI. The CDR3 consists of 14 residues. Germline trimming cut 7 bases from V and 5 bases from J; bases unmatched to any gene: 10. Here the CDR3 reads CASTAWGSGETQYF. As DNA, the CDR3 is TGTGCCAGCACTGCCTGGGGTAGCGGGGAGACCCAGTACTTC.

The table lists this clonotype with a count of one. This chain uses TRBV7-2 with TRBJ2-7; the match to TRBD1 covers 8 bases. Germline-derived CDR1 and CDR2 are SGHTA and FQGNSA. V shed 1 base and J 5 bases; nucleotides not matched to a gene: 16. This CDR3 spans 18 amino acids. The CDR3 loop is CASSLGTFRGQGADEQYF. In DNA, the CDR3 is TGTGCCAGCAGCTTAGGGACTTTTCGTGGGCAGGGGGCCGACGAGCAGTACTTC.

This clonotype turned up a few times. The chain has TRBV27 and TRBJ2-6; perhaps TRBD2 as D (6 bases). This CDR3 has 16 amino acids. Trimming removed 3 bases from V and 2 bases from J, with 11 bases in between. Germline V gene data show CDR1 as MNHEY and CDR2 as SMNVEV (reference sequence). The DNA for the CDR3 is TGTGCCAGCAGTTTTGGAGGGATGGCTGGGGCCAACGTCCTGACTTTC. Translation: CASSFGGMAGANVLTF. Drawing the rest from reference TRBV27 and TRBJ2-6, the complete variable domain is EAQVTQNPRYLITVTGKKLTVTCSQNMNHEYMSWYRQDPGLGLRQIYYSMNVEVTDKGDVPEGYKVSRKEKRNFPLILESPSPNQTSLYFCASSFGGMAGANVLTFGAGSRLTVL.

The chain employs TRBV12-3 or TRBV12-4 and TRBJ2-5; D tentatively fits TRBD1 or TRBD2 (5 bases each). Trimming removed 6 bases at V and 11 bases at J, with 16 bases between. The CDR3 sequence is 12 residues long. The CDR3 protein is CASRPGLGEQYF. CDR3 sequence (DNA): TGTGCCAGCAGGCCGGGGCTGGGGGAGCAGTACTTC.

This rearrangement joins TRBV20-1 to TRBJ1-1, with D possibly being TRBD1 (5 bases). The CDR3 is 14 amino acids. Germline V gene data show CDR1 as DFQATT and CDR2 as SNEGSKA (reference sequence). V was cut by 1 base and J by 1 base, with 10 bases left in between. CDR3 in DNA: TGCAGTGCTAGAGTGTCAGGGCCGAACACTGAAGCTTTCTTT. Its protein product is CSARVSGPNTEAFF.

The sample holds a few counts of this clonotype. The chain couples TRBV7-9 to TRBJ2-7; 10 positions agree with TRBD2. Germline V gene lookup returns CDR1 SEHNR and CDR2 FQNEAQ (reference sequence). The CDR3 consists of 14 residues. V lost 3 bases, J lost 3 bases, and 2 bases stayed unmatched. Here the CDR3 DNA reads TGTGCCAGCAGCTTCACTAGCGGGAACTACGAGCAGTACTTC. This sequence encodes CASSFTSGNYEQYF.

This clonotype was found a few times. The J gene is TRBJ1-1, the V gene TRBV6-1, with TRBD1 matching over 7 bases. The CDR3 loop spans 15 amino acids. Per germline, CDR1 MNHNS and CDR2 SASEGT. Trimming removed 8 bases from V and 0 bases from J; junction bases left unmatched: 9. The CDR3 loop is CASHPGQQMNTEAFF. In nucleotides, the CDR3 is TGTGCCAGCCATCCGGGACAGCAAATGAACACTGAAGCTTTCTTT.

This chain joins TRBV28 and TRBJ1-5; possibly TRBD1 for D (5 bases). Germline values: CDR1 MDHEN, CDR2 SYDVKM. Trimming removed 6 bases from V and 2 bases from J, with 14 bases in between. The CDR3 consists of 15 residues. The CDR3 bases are TGTGCCAGCAGCGGGATAGGGGCGGGCAATCAGCCCCAGCATTTT. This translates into CASSGIGAGNQPQHF.

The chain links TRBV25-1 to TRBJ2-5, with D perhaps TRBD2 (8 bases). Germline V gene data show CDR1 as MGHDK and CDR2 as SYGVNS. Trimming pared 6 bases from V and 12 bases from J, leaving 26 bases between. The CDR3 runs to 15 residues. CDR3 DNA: TGTGCCAGCAGGGGGGCGCGGGGGGCCCCTCAGGGGGAGTACTTC. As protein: CASRGARGAPQGEYF.

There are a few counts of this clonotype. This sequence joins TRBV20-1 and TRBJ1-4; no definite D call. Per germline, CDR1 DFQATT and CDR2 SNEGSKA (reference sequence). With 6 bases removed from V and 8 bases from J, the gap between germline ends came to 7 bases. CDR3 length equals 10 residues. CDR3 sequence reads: CSARTEKLFF. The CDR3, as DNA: TGCAGTGCACGGACGGAAAAACTGTTTTTT.